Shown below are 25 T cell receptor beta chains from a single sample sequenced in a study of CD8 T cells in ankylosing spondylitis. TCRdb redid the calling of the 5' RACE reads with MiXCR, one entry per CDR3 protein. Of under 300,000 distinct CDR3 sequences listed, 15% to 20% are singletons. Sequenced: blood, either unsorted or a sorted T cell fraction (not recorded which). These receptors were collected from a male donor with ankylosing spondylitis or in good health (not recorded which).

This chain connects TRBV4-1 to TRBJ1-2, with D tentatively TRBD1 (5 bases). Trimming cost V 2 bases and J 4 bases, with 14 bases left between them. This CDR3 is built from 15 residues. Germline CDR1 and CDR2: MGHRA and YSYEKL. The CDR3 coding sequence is TGCGCCAGCAGCCAATCCCCAGGGATGATCTATGGCTACACCTTC. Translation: CASSQSPGMIYGYTF.

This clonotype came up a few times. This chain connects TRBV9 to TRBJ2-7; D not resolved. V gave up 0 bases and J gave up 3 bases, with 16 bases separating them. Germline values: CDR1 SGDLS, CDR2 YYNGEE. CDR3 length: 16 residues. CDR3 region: CASSVAPQTLNYEQYF. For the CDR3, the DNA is TGTGCCAGCAGCGTAGCCCCACAGACCCTTAACTACGAGCAGTACTTC. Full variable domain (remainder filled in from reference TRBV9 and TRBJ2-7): DSGVTQTPKHLITATGQRVTLRCSPRSGDLSVYWYQQSLDQGLQFLIQYYNGEERAKGNILERFSAQQFPDLHSELNLSSLELGDSALYFCASSVAPQTLNYEQYFGPGTRLTVT.

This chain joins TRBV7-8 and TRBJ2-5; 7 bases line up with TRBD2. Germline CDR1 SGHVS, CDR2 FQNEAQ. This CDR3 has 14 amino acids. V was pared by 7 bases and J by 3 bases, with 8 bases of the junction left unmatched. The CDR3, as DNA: TGTGCCAGCAACGAGAGGGACTACGAAGAGACCCAGTACTTC. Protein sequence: CASNERDYEETQYF.

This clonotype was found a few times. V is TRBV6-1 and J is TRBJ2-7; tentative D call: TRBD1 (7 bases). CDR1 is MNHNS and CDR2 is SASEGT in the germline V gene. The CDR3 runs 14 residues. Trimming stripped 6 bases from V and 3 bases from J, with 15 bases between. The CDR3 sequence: CASSVPGGIYEQYF. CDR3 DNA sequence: TGTGCCAGCAGCGTTCCAGGGGGGATCTACGAGCAGTACTTC.

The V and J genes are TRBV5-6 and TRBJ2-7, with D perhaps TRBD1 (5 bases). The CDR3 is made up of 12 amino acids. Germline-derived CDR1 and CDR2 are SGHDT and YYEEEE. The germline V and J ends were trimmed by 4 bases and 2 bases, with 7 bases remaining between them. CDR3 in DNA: TGTGCCAGCAGCCACAGGACCTACGAGCAGTACTTC. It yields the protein CASSHRTYEQYF.

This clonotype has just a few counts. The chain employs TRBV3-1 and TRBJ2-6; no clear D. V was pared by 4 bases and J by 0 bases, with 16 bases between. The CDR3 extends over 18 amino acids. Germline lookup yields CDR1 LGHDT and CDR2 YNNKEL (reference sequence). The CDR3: CASSLHMALGSGANVLTF. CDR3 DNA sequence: TGTGCCAGCAGCCTCCATATGGCCCTGGGCTCTGGGGCCAACGTCCTGACTTTC.

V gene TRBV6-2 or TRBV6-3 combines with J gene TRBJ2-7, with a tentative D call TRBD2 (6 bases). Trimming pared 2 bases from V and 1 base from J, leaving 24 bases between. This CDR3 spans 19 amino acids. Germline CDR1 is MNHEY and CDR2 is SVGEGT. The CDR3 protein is CASSYAPGPGSRASYEQYF. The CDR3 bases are TGTGCCAGCAGTTACGCCCCAGGGCCCGGGAGCCGCGCATCCTACGAGCAGTACTTC.

The CDR3 coding sequence is TGCAGCGTTGGCGGGAATAGCAATCAGCCCCAGCATTTT. Its protein is CSVGGNSNQPQHF. The chain is built from TRBV29-1 and TRBJ1-5; D remains ambiguous. The CDR3 is 13 amino acids. Between the trimmed V and J ends, which lost 4 bases and 0 bases, there was a span of 7 bases. Per the germline V gene, CDR1 is SQVTM and CDR2 is ANQGSEA.

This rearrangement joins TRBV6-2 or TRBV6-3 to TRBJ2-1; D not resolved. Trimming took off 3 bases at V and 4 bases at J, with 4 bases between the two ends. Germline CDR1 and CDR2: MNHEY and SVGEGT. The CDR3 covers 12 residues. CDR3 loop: CASSYRYNEQFF. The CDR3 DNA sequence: TGTGCCAGCAGTTATCGTTACAATGAGCAGTTCTTC.

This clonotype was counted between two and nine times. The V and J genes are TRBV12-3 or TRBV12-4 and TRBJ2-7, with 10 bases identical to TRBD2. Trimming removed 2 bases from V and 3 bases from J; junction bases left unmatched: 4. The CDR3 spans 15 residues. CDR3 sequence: CASSLSLAGVYEQYF. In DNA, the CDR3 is TGTGCCAGCAGTTTATCGCTAGCGGGAGTCTACGAGCAGTACTTC.

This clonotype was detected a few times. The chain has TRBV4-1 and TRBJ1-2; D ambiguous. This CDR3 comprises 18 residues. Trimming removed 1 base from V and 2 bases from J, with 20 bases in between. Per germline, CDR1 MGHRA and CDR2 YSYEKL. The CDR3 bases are TGCGCCAGCAGCCAAGTAGTCCCTGGGCCAGCAATCAACTATGGCTACACCTTC. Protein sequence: CASSQVVPGPAINYGYTF.

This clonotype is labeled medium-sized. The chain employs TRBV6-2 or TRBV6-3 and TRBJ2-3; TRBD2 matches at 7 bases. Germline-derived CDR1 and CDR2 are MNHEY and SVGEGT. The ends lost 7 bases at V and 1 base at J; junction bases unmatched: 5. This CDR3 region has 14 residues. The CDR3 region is CASKSGDRTDTQYF. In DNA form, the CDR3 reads TGTGCCAGCAAAAGCGGGGACCGCACAGATACGCAGTATTTT.

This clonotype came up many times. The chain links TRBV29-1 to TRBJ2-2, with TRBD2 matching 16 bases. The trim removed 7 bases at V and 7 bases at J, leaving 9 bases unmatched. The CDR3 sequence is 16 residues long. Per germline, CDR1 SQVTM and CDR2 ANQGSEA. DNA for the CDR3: TGCAGCGCCTTGGGACTAGCGGGAGGGCCCCACGGGGAGCTGTTTTTT. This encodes CSALGLAGGPHGELFF.

The CDR3 nucleotides are TGCAGCATCAAGACCAACACCGGGGAGCTGTTTTTT. Its protein is CSIKTNTGELFF. The chain recombines TRBV29-1 with TRBJ2-2, with D uncertain. The CDR3 has 12 amino acids. CDR1 is SQVTM and CDR2 is ANQGSEA in the germline V gene. The V and J ends lost 8 bases and 2 bases respectively, with 9 bases between them.

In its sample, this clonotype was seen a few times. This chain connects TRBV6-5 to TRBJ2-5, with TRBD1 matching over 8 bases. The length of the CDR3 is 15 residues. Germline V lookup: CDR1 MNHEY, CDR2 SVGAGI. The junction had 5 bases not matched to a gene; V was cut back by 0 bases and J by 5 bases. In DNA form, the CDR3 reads TGTGCCAGCAGTTACTCTACAGGGGGTTGGGAGACCCAGTACTTC. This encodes CASSYSTGGWETQYF.

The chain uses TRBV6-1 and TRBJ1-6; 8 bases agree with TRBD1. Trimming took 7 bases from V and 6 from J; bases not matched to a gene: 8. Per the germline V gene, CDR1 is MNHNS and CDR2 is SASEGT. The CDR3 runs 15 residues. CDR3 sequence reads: CASTPRGQANSPLHF. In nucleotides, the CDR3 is TGTGCCAGCACCCCGAGGGGACAGGCTAATTCACCCCTCCACTTT.

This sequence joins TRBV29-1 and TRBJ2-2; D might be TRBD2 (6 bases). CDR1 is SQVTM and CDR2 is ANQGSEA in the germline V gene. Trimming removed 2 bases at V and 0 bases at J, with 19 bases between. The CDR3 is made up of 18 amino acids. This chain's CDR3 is CSVENPRGGSPNTGELFF. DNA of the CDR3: TGCAGCGTTGAAAACCCCCGGGGAGGTTCCCCGAACACCGGGGAGCTGTTTTTT.

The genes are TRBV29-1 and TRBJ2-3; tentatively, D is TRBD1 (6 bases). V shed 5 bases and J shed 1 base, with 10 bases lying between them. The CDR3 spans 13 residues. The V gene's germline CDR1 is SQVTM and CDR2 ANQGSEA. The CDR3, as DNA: TGCAGCGTTCCAGGGGTCGGCACAGATACGCAGTATTTT. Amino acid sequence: CSVPGVGTDTQYF.

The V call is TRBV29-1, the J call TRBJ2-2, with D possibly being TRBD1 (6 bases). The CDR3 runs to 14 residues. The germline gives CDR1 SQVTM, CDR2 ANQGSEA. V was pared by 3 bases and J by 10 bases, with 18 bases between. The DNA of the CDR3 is TGCAGCGTTGAGCGTACAGGGATGGGTGAGGAGCTGTTTTTT. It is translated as CSVERTGMGEELFF.

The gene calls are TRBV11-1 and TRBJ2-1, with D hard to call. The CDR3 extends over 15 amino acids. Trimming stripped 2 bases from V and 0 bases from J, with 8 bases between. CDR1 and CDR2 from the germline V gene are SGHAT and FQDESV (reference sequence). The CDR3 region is CASSLMASSYNEQFF. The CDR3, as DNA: TGTGCCAGCAGCTTAATGGCTAGCTCCTACAATGAGCAGTTCTTC.

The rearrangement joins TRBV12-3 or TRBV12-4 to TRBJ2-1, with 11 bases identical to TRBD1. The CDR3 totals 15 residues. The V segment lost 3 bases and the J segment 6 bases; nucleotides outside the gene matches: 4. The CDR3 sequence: CASSFTGTGGNEQFF. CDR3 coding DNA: TGTGCCAGCAGTTTCACCGGGACAGGGGGCAATGAGCAGTTCTTC.

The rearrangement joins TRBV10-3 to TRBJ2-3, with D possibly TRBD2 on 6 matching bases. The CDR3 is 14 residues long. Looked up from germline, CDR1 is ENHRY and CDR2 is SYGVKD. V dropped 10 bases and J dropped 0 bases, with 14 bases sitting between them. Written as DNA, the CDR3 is TGTGCCACCCAGGCGGGATGGAGCACAGATACGCAGTATTTT. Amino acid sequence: CATQAGWSTDTQYF.

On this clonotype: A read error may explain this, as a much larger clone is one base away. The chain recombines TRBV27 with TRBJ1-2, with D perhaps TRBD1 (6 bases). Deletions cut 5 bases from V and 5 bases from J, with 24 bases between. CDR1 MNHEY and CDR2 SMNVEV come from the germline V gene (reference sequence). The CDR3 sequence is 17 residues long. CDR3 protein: CASSPLGLMDSEYGYTF. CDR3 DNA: TGTGCCAGCAGTCCCCTGGGGCTGATGGACAGCGAGTATGGCTACACCTTC.

The CDR3 loop reads CASSWDRGYGYTF. CDR3 bases: TGCGCCAGCAGCTGGGACAGGGGTTATGGCTACACCTTC. The V gene is TRBV5-1, the J gene TRBJ1-2, with 10 nucleotides matching TRBD1. The CDR3 length is 13 residues. V was pared by 3 bases and J by 5 bases, with 1 base of the junction left unmatched. CDR1 and CDR2 (germline): SGHRS, YFSETQ.

The CDR3 is CASSSSPRDRGPWTEAFF. The DNA of the CDR3 is TGTGCCAGCAGCTCCAGTCCCCGGGACAGGGGGCCGTGGACTGAAGCTTTCTTT. The V call is TRBV5-5, the J call TRBJ1-1, with 12 bases matching TRBD1. V dropped 3 bases and J dropped 5; count of bases not matched to a gene: 14. The germline gives CDR1 SGHKS, CDR2 YYEKEE (reference sequence). The CDR3 has 18 amino acids. The whole variable domain, filled in from reference TRBV5-5 and TRBJ1-1, reads DAGVTQSPTHLIKTRGQQVTLRCSPISGHKSVSWYQQVLGQGPQFIFQYYEKEERGRGNFPDRFSARQFPNYSSELNVNALLLGDSALYLCASSSSPRDRGPWTEAFFGQGTRLTVV.